These 8 T cell receptor beta chains came from one sample sequenced in a study of blood T cells in healthy people across ages. For the second PCR, which ran for about 6 to 11 cycles, a sample-barcoded 5' primer and a J-beta primer mix were used. Using its own MiXCR run on the 5' RACE reads, TCRdb lists one record per CDR3 protein. The data show approximately 800,000 distinct CDR3 sequences, more than 55% seen once. Specimen: blood. The receptors derive from a man in his forties in good health.

This clonotype was picked up a small number of times. The chain has TRBV2 and TRBJ2-3; D call uncertain. Trimming left V 7 bases short and J 6 bases short, with 11 bases between. Germline V lookup: CDR1 SNHLY, CDR2 FYNNEI. The CDR3 has 12 amino acids. CDR3 sequence: CASTFGSDTQYF. CDR3 in DNA: TGTGCCAGCACTTTTGGGTCGGATACGCAGTATTTT.

The rearrangement links TRBV20-1 to TRBJ2-1; D is undetermined. Trimming took off 6 bases at V and 0 bases at J, with 15 bases between the two ends. CDR3 length: 15 residues. Germline lookup yields CDR1 DFQATT and CDR2 SNEGSKA (reference sequence). The CDR3 sequence: CSASDASGSYNEQFF. The CDR3 region has the DNA TGCAGTGCGAGTGACGCGAGTGGCTCCTACAATGAGCAGTTCTTC.

This clonotype was found once. The chain has TRBV27 and TRBJ2-1; 9 bases map to TRBD1. The better agreement between TRBJ2-7 and the DNA end casts doubt on the J call. The CDR3 is 16 residues long. CDR1 is MNHEY and CDR2 is SMNVEV in the germline V gene (reference sequence). CDR3 sequence: CASRPGQGLVYNEQYF. Here the CDR3 DNA reads TGTGCCAGCAGGCCGGGACAGGGTCTAGTCTACAATGAGCAGTACTTC.

A word on this clonotype: One end of the junction fails to match germline, which may point to a read error. CDR3 in DNA: TGTGCCAGCAGAGAAGGACAGATCCAAGAGACCCAGTACTTC. Translation gives CASREGQIQETQYF. The J gene is TRBJ2-5, the V gene TRBV2; TRBD1 is a possible D gene (6 bases). The CDR3 is made up of 14 amino acids. From germline, CDR1 is SNHLY and CDR2 FYNNEI.

This rearrangement joins TRBV12-3 or TRBV12-4 to TRBJ2-3; no reliable D call. Trimming stripped 2 bases from V and 10 bases from J, with 10 bases between. This CDR3 contains 12 residues. The CDR3, as DNA: TGTGCCAGCAGTTTATCCCCGGATCCGCAGTATTTT. Its translation is CASSLSPDPQYF.

Concerning this clonotype: A read error may account for a junction end that differs from germline. The chain joins TRBV25-1 to TRBJ1-2, with no clear D. In germline, CDR1 is MGHDK, CDR2 SYGVNS. The CDR3 totals 13 residues. This CDR3 reads CASSGERNYGCTF. CDR3 bases: TGTGCCAGCAGCGGAGAGAGAAACTATGGCTGCACCTTC.

V usage is TRBV7-9 and J usage is TRBJ2-5; TRBD2 matches at 11 bases. Germline V gene sequence: CDR1 SEHNR, CDR2 FQNEAQ (reference sequence). Trimming at V came to 5 bases and at J to 2 bases, leaving 4 bases not matched to a gene. The CDR3 is 15 residues long. CDR3 sequence (DNA): TGTGCCAGCAGCATCACTAGCGGGGGACAAGAGACCCAGTACTTC. It codes for CASSITSGGQETQYF.

The table lists this clonotype with a few counts. The chain joins TRBV10-3 to TRBJ1-2; D gene ambiguous. CDR1 and CDR2 from the germline V gene are ENHRY and SYGVKD. The V gene lost 8 bases and the J gene lost 6 bases, with 16 bases spanning the gap. This CDR3 has 13 residues. CDR3 sequence (DNA): TGTGCCATCCGGGAGTCGGTATCCAATGGCTACACCTTC. It translates to CAIRESVSNGYTF.